This T cell receptor beta chain was found in a study of blood T cell repertoires in COVID-19. Overall study: COVID-19 samples, acute and convalescent, were from the United States, Italy and Spain. PBMCs, B-cell-depleted T cells, or T cells provided the cDNA or gDNA that made up the material.

The CDR3 runs to 16 residues. The germline V gene has CDR1 SGHVS and CDR2 FQNEAQ. V gave up 3 bases and J gave up 3 bases; unmatched junction bases: 8. Participants came from fewer than 25 US areas, aged roughly 18 to 95 years. Sequenced by immunoSEQ multiplex PCR; TCRdb stores in-frame clones only, minus some. Found here are about 460,000 clones, 80% to 90% of them singletons; the top ten hold approximately 8.3%. The receptor was derived from an older woman who had recovered from COVID-19. The chain has TRBV7-8 and TRBJ2-1, with TRBD1 matching over 7 bases. Input material: PBMCs or T cells enriched from blood (not recorded which). The CDR3 bases are TGTGCCAGCAGCTTTAGGCCGGGACAGTTCTACAATGAGCAGTTCTTC. Protein: CASSFRPGQFYNEQFF.